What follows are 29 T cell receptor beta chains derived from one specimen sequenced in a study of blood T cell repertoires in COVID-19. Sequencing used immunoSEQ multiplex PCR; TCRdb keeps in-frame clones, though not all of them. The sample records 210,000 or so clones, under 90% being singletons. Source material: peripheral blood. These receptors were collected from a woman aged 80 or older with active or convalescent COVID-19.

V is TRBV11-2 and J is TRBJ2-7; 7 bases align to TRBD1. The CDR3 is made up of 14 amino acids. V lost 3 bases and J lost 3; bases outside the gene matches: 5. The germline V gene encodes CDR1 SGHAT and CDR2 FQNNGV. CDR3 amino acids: CASSFRDSNYEQYF. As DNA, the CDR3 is TGTGCCAGCAGCTTCCGGGACAGTAACTACGAGCAGTACTTC.

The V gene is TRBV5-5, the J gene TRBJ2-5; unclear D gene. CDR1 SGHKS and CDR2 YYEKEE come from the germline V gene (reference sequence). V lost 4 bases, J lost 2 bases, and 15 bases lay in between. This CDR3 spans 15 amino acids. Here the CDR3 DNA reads TGTGCCAGCAGCCGGGTCCCCTCCCTACAAGAGACCCAGTACTTC. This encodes CASSRVPSLQETQYF.

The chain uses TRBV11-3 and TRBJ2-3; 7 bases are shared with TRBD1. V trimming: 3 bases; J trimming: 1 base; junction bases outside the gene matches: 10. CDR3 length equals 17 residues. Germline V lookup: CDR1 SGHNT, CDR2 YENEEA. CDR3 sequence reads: CASSFPPHRGGTDTQYF. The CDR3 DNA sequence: TGTGCCAGCAGCTTTCCCCCCCACAGGGGCGGCACAGATACGCAGTATTTT.

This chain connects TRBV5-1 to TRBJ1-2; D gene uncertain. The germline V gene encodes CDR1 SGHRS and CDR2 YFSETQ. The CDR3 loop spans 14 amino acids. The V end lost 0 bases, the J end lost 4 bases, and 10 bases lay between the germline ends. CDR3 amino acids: CASSLDEGSYGYTF. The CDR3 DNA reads TGCGCCAGCAGCTTGGATGAGGGTAGCTATGGCTACACCTTC.

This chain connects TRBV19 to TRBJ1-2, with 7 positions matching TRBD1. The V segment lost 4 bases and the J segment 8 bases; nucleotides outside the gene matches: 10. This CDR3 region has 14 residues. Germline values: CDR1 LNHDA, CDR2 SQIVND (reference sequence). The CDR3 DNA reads TGTGCCAGTAGTAACACAGGGGATATCTTGGGCTACACCTTC. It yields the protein CASSNTGDILGYTF.

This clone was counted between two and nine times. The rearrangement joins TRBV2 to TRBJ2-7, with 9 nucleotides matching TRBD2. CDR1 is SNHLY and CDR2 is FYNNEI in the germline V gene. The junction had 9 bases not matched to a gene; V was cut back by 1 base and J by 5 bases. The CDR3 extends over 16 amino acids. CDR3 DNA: TGTGCCAGCAGTGAAGGGGATAGCGGGAGTGCTGACGAGCAGTACTTC. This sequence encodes CASSEGDSGSADEQYF.

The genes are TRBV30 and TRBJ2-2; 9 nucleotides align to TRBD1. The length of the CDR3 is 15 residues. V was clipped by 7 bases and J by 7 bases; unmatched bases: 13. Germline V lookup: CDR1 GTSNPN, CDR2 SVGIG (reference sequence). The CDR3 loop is CASDRDRDLLGELFF. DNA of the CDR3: TGTGCCTCAGACCGGGACAGGGATCTACTCGGGGAGCTGTTTTTT.

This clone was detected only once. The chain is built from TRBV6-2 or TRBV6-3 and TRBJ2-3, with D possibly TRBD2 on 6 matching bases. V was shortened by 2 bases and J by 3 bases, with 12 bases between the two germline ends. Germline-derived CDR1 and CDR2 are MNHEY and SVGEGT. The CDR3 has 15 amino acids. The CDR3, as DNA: TGTGCCAGCAGTTACAGGGACTTTTCAACAGATACGCAGTATTTT. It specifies CASSYRDFSTDTQYF.

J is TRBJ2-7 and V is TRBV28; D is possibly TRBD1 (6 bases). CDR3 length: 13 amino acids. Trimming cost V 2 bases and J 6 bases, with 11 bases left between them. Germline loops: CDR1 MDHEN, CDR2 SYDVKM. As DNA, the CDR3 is TGTGCCAGCAGTTTAAACAGGGTTGGCGAGCAGTACTTC. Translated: CASSLNRVGEQYF.

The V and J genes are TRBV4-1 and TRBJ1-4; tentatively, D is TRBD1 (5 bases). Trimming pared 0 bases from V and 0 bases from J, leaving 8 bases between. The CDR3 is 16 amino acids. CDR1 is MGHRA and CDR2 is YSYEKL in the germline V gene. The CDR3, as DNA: TGCGCCAGCAGCCAAGACATGACAGCAACTAATGAAAAACTGTTTTTT. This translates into CASSQDMTATNEKLFF.

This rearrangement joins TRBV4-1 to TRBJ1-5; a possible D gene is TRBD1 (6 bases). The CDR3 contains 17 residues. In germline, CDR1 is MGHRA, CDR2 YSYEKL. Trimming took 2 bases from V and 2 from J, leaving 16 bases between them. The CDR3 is CASSQPRVQGRNQPQHF. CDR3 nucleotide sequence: TGCGCCAGCAGCCAACCCAGGGTCCAGGGGCGCAATCAGCCCCAGCATTTT.

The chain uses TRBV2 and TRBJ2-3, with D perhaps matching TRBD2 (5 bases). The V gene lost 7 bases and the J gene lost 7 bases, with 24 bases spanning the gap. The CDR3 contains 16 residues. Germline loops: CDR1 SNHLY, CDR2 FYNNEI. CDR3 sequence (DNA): TGTGCCAGCACCGGAGGCGTTCAAGGAAATTTAAATACGCAGTATTTT. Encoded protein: CASTGGVQGNLNTQYF.

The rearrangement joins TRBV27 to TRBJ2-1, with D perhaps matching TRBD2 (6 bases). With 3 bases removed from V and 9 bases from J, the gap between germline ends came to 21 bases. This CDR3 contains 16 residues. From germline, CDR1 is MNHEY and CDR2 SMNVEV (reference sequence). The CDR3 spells CASSFLAGTVNREQFF. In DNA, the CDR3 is TGTGCCAGCAGTTTTTTGGCGGGGACGGTTAATCGTGAGCAGTTCTTC.

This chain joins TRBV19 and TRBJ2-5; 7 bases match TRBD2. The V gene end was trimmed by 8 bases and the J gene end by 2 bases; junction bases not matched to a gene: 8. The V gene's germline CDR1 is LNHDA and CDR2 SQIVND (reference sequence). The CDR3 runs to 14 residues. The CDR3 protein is CASRLGGLQETQYF. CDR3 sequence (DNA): TGTGCCAGTCGCCTCGGGGGGTTACAAGAGACCCAGTACTTC. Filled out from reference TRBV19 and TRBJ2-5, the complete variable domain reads DGGITQSPKYLFRKEGQNVTLSCEQNLNHDAMYWYRQDPGQGLRLIYYSQIVNDFQKGDIAEGYSVSREKKESFPLTVTSAQKNPTAFYLCASRLGGLQETQYFGPGTRLLVL.

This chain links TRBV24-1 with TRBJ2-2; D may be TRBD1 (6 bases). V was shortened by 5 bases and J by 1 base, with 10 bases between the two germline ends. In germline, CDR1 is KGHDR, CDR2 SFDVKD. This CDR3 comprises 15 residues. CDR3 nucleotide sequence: TGTGCCACCAGTGCAGCCAGGGGGAACACCGGGGAGCTGTTTTTT. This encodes CATSAARGNTGELFF.

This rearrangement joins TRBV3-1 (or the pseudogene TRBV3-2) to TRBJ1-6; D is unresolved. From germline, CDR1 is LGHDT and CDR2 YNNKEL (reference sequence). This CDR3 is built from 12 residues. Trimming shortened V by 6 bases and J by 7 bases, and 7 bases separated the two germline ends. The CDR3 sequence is CASSSRNSPLHF. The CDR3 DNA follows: TGTGCCAGCAGTTCTAGGAATTCACCCCTCCACTTT.

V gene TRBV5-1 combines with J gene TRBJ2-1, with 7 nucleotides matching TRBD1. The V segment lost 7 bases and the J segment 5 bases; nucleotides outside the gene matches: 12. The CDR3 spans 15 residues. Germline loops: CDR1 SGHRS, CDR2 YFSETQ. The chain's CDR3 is CASAEGAGPDNEQFF. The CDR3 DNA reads TGCGCCAGCGCCGAGGGGGCAGGGCCTGACAATGAGCAGTTCTTC.

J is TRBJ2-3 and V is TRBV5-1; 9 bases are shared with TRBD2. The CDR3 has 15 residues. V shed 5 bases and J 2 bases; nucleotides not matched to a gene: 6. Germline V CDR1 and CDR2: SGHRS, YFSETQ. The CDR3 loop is CASRALAGTTDTQYF. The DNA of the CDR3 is TGCGCCAGCAGGGCCCTAGCGGGGACCACAGATACGCAGTATTTT.

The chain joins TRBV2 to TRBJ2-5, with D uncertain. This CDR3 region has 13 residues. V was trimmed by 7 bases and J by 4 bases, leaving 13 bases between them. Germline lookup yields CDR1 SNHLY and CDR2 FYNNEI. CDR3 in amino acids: CASTHPARETQYF. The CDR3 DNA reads TGTGCCAGCACCCACCCGGCTAGAGAGACCCAGTACTTC.

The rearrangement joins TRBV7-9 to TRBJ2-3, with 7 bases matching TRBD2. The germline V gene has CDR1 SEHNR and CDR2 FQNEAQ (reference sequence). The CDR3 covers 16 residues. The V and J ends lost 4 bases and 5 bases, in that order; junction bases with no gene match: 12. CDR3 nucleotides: TGTGCCAGCAGCTCTGGATCCGGGACTACCGAAGATACGCAGTATTTT. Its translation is CASSSGSGTTEDTQYF.

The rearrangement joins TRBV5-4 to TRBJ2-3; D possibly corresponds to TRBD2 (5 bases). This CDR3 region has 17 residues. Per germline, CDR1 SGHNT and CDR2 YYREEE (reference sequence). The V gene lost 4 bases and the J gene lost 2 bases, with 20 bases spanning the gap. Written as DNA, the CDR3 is TGTGCCAGCAGCCCGAAGTCCGGGATATACAACACAGATACGCAGTATTTT. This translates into CASSPKSGIYNTDTQYF.

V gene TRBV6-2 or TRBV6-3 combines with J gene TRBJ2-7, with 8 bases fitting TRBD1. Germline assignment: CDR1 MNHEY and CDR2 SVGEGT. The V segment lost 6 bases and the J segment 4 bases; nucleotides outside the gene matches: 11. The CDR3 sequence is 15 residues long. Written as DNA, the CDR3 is TGTGCCAGCAGCCACCAGACAGGGGTTGGTTACGAGCAGTACTTC. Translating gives CASSHQTGVGYEQYF.

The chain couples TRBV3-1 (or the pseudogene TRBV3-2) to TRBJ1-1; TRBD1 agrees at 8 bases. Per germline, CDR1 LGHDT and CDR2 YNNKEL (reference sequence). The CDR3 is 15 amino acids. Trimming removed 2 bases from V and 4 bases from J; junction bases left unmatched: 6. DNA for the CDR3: TGTGCCAGCAGCCAATCGACAGGGGCCGGCACTGAAGCTTTCTTT. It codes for CASSQSTGAGTEAFF.

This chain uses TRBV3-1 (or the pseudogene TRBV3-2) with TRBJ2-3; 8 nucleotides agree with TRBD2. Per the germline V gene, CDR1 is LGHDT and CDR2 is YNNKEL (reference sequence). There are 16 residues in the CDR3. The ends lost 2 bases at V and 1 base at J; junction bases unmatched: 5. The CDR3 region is CASSQRPGGGTDTQYF. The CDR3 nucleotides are TGTGCCAGCAGCCAACGCCCCGGGGGGGGCACAGATACGCAGTATTTT.

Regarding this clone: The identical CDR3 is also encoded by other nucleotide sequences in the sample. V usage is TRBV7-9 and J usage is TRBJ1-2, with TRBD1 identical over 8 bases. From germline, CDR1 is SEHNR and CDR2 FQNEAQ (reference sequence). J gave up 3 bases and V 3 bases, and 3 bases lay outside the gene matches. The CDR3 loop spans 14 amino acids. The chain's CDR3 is CASSLNRGDYGYTF. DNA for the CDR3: TGTGCCAGCAGCTTGAACAGGGGGGACTATGGCTACACCTTC.

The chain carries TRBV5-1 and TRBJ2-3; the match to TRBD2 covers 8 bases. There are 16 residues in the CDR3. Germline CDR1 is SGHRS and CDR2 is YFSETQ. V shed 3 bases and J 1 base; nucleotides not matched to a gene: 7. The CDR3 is CASSSTSGQGTDTQYF. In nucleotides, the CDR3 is TGCGCCAGCAGCTCAACTAGCGGTCAGGGCACAGATACGCAGTATTTT.

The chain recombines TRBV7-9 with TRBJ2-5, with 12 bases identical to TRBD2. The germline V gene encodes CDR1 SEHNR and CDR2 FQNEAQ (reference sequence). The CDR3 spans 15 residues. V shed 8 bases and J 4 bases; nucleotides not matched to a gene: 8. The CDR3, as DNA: TGTGCCAGCGGACGGACTAGCGGGGCCCCAGAGACCCAGTACTTC. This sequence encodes CASGRTSGAPETQYF.

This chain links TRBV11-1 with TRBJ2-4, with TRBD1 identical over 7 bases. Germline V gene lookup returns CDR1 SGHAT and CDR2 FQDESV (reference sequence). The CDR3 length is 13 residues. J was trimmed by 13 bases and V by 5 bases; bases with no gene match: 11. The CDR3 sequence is CASSPIGTAMQYF. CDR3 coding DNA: TGTGCCAGCAGCCCTATCGGGACAGCTATGCAGTACTTC.

CDR3 DNA sequence: TGCGCCAGCAGTCAGCCGGGGTACGGGAAAAACACTGAAGCTTTCTTT. It translates to CASSQPGYGKNTEAFF. V usage is TRBV4-1 and J usage is TRBJ1-1; D is unresolved. With 6 bases removed from V and 2 bases from J, the gap between germline ends came to 19 bases. Germline V gene data show CDR1 as MGHRA and CDR2 as YSYEKL. The CDR3 consists of 16 residues.